This TCR beta chain comes out of a study of vaccination and CD4 T cells after COVID-19. Study as a whole: Two Hispanic individuals were among six male and four female convalescent patients.

TCRdb redid the calling of the PCR reads with MiXCR, one entry per CDR3 protein. Here the sample spans approximately 30,000 distinct CDR3 sequences, over 40% being singletons. Time point given: late sampling 161 to 241 days after vaccination in a few convalescent patients. Points on this clonotype: The antigen is unknown.

Points from the study as a whole: Only post-vaccination samples contained a median around 83% of the reactive clones in convalescent patients.

This CDR3 region has 13 residues. The germline V and J ends were trimmed by 5 bases and 1 base, with 10 bases remaining between them. Germline CDR1 reads SGHNT; CDR2 reads YYREEE (reference sequence). The sample was CD4+ T cells from blood, taken about 7 months after SARS-CoV-2 vaccination. This TCR was sampled from a human donor who had recovered from COVID-19. The chain carries TRBV5-4 and TRBJ2-7; possible D gene TRBD1, 6 bases. The CDR3 spells CASRGQFSYEQYF. CDR3 DNA sequence: TGTGCCAGCAGAGGACAGTTTTCCTACGAGCAGTACTTC.